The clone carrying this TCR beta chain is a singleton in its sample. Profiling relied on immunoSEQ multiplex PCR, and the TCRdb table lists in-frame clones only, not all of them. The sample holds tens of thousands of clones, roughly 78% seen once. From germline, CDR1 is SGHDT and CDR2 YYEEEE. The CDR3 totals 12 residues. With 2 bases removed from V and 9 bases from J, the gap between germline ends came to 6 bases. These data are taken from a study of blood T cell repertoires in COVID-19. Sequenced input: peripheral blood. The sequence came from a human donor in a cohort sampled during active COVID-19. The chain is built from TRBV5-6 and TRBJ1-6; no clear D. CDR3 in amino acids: CASSLKLSPLHF. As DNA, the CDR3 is TGTGCCAGCAGCTTAAAACTTTCACCCCTCCACTTT.